The rows below give T cell receptor beta chains drawn from one sample of a study of identical twins. TCRdb processed the 5' RACE reads anew with MiXCR; each CDR3 protein has one entry. The repertoire holds under 300,000 distinct CDR3 sequences, over 9.5% seen once, with 3.5% to 4.5% in the top ten. Separately, the same data were catalogued under a study of yellow fever vaccine responses in identical twins.

The sequencing input was memory (CD45RO+) T cells sorted from blood. The receptors derive from a woman under 30 in good health. The CDR3 runs from the conserved cysteine through the conserved F or W. Each record gives: J gene, D gene, clone size, V gene, CDR3 DNA, CDR3 protein. A D gene is named only where the DNA matches it firmly. A clone size is listed for some rows: how often the clone was seen (once, few, many), or a class if it is expanded.

J: TRBJ1-3
D: .
size: few
V: TRBV2
DNA: TGTGCCAGCAGCAGCTTCTCTGGAAACACCATATATTTT
CDR3: CASSSFSGNTIYF

J: TRBJ2-1
D: .
size: .
V: TRBV3-1
DNA: TGTGCCAGCAGCCAAGAGCCCAACTCCTACAATGAGCAGTTCTTC
CDR3: CASSQEPNSYNEQFF

J: TRBJ2-7
D: TRBD2
size: few
V: TRBV5-1
DNA: TGCGCCAGCAGCACAAGACGATTGGGCGGGGGGACCTACGAGCAGTACTTC
CDR3: CASSTRRLGGGTYEQYF

J: TRBJ2-1
D: .
size: .
V: TRBV7-6
DNA: TGTGCCAGCAGCTCCCAGGCCCTTACCCCTTACAATGAGCAGTTCTTC
CDR3: CASSSQALTPYNEQFF

J: TRBJ2-1
D: TRBD2
size: few
V: TRBV7-2
DNA: TGTGCCAGCAGCTCTAGCGGGGGGCTTTACAATGAGCAGTTCTTC
CDR3: CASSSSGGLYNEQFF

J: TRBJ2-2
D: .
size: many
V: TRBV12-3/TRBV12-4
DNA: TGTGCCAGCAGTTTGAGGGACACCGGGGAGCTGTTTTTT
CDR3: CASSLRDTGELFF

J: TRBJ2-3
D: TRBD1
size: many
V: TRBV6-1
DNA: TGTGCCAGCAGTGAAGAAACAGGGGGCACAGATACGCAGTATTTT
CDR3: CASSEETGGTDTQYF

J: TRBJ1-1
D: .
size: few
V: TRBV25-1
DNA: TGTGCCAGCAGTGAAATGGGCGAAGCTTTCTTT
CDR3: CASSEMGEAFF

J: TRBJ2-1
D: .
size: .
V: TRBV5-6
DNA: TGTGCCAGCAGCTGGCCGGGACATTTAACGGATGAGCAGTTCTTC
CDR3: CASSWPGHLTDEQFF

J: TRBJ2-7
D: .
size: .
V: TRBV5-5
DNA: TGTGCCAGCAGCTTCGACTTAACAGGGCCTAGCTCCTACGAGCAGTACTTC
CDR3: CASSFDLTGPSSYEQYF

J: TRBJ1-5
D: .
size: .
V: TRBV20-1
DNA: TGCAGTGCTAGATGGGGTGGCAATCAGCCCCAGCATTTT
CDR3: CSARWGGNQPQHF

J: TRBJ2-7
D: .
size: few
V: TRBV7-2
DNA: TGTGCCAGCAGCTTAGCGAGGGGTGCCTACGAGCAGTACTTC
CDR3: CASSLARGAYEQYF

J: TRBJ2-1
D: TRBD2
size: few
V: TRBV5-4
DNA: TGTGCCAGCAGCACCCCCGGGGCGGGAGGGGAGAATGAGCAGTTCTTC
CDR3: CASSTPGAGGENEQFF

J: TRBJ2-3
D: .
size: .
V: TRBV29-1
DNA: TGCAGCGTTCATGAGGGGGATACGCAGTATTTT
CDR3: CSVHEGDTQYF

J: TRBJ2-2
D: TRBD1
size: .
V: TRBV6-5
DNA: TGTGCCAGCAGTTACGTGGGGCAGGGGGCGTTTCTCGGGGAGCTGTTTTTT
CDR3: CASSYVGQGAFLGELFF

J: TRBJ2-7
D: .
size: few
V: TRBV7-2
DNA: TGTGCCAGCAGCCTCCCAGGAGTCTACGAGCAGTACTTC
CDR3: CASSLPGVYEQYF

J: TRBJ2-5
D: .
size: .
V: TRBV7-2
DNA: TGTGCCAGCAGCTTAGCGGTATTTATCGGAGAGACCCAGTACTTC
CDR3: CASSLAVFIGETQYF

J: TRBJ1-1
D: TRBD1
size: .
V: TRBV7-9
DNA: TGTGCCAGCAGCTTATTTACAGGGGCCAACTATGAAGCTTTCTTT
CDR3: CASSLFTGANYEAFF

J: TRBJ2-7
D: TRBD2
size: few
V: TRBV6-1
DNA: TGTGCCAGCGTCGGGACTAGCGGCGCCTACGAGCAGTACTTC
CDR3: CASVGTSGAYEQYF

J: TRBJ2-7
D: TRBD1
size: few
V: TRBV4-2
DNA: TGTGCCAGCAGCCCGGGACAGGACCTACGAGAGCAGTACTTC
CDR3: CASSPGQDLREQYF

J: TRBJ2-1
D: TRBD2
size: .
V: TRBV24-1
DNA: TGTGCCACCAGTGATTTATCGGGTCTAGCGGGAGTCAATGAGCAGTTCTTC
CDR3: CATSDLSGLAGVNEQFF

J: TRBJ2-3
D: .
size: few
V: TRBV7-9
DNA: TGTGCCACCCTTCATCCAAGCACAGATACGCAGTATTTT
CDR3: CATLHPSTDTQYF

J: TRBJ2-3
D: TRBD2
size: .
V: TRBV4-2
DNA: TGTGCCAGCAGCCGAGCTAGCGGGAGTACAGATACGCAGTATTTT
CDR3: CASSRASGSTDTQYF

J: TRBJ2-3
D: .
size: .
V: TRBV12-3/TRBV12-4
DNA: TGTGCCAGCAGTTACGCTAGTAATACGCAGTATTTT
CDR3: CASSYASNTQYF

J: TRBJ1-2
D: .
size: many
V: TRBV7-2
DNA: TGTGCCAGCAGCTTAGGGAGGGTGGGACGCTACACCTTC
CDR3: CASSLGRVGRYTF

J: TRBJ1-6
D: .
size: many
V: TRBV27
DNA: TGTGCCAGCAGGAGACAGGACTATAATTCACCCCTCCACTTT
CDR3: CASRRQDYNSPLHF

J: TRBJ1-1
D: .
size: .
V: TRBV2
DNA: TGTGCCAGCAGCCTCATCACAGGTCCGAACACTGAAGCTTTCTTT
CDR3: CASSLITGPNTEAFF

J: TRBJ1-2
D: .
size: few
V: TRBV30
DNA: TGTGCCTGGAGTGTACGCCTTGGCTATGGCTACACCTTC
CDR3: CAWSVRLGYGYTF

J: TRBJ1-6
D: .
size: few
V: TRBV3-1
DNA: TGTGCCAGCAGCCAAGTCGATTCGAGTTCACCCCTCCACTTT
CDR3: CASSQVDSSSPLHF

J: TRBJ2-1
D: .
size: many
V: TRBV18
DNA: TGTGCCAGCTCACCGACGGGGGAGCAGTTCTTC
CDR3: CASSPTGEQFF

J: TRBJ2-3
D: TRBD2
size: .
V: TRBV10-3
DNA: TGTGCCACCATGACTAGCGGCACAGATACGCAGTATTTT
CDR3: CATMTSGTDTQYF

J: TRBJ2-2
D: TRBD1
size: .
V: TRBV7-2
DNA: TGTGCCAGCAGCGGACGCAGGGGGACCGGGGAGCTGTTTTTT
CDR3: CASSGRRGTGELFF

J: TRBJ2-1
D: .
size: many
V: TRBV6-1
DNA: TGTGCCAGCAGAGGTCGGGGGCCCCAGGGGACCTACAATGAGCAGTTCTTC
CDR3: CASRGRGPQGTYNEQFF

J: TRBJ2-7
D: TRBD2
size: few
V: TRBV20-1
DNA: TGCAGTGCTAGGGATTCAGGACTAGCGGGAGGAAACGAGCAGTACTTC
CDR3: CSARDSGLAGGNEQYF

J: TRBJ1-2
D: .
size: many
V: TRBV7-2
DNA: TGTGCCAGCAGCTTAGAGACTCCTTCTTTCGGCTACACCTTC
CDR3: CASSLETPSFGYTF

J: TRBJ2-5
D: TRBD1
size: .
V: TRBV7-6
DNA: TGTGCCAGCAGCTCCTCTGGACAGGGGGCATTGGAGACCCAGTACTTC
CDR3: CASSSSGQGALETQYF